The 32 T cell receptor beta chains in this list originate from one sample, sequenced in a study of shared clonotypes between healthy human individuals. Naive CD8 cells lacked CD45RO and underwent positive selection for CCR7, leaving out terminally differentiated effector memory CD45RA+ cells. Libraries were prepared by immunoSEQ multiplex PCR; TCRdb keeps only in-frame clonotypes and omits some of them. Counted here are 2 million or so clones, about 95% occurring once; the ten biggest clones make up more than 0.95%. Sequencing input: naive CD8+ T cells sorted from blood. These receptors all come from a man aged 18 to 29 in good health.

This clone appeared a single time. The V gene is TRBV19, the J gene TRBJ2-1; D is unclear. V was pared by 0 bases and J by 1 base, with 7 bases between. CDR3 length: 15 residues. Per germline, CDR1 LNHDA and CDR2 SQIVND (reference sequence). CDR3 nucleotides: TGTGCCAGTAGTATAGATAGAGGATCCTACAATGAGCAGTTCTTC. It yields the protein CASSIDRGSYNEQFF.

V gene TRBV4-3 combines with J gene TRBJ2-6; D is unresolved. Germline CDR1 and CDR2: LGHNA and YSLEER. Trimming left V 3 bases short and J 0 bases short, with 6 bases between. CDR3 size: 15 residues. The CDR3 loop reads CASSQFHSGANVLTF. The CDR3 DNA sequence: TGCGCCAGCAGCCAGTTTCACTCTGGGGCCAACGTCCTGACTTTC.

The rearrangement joins TRBV9 to TRBJ1-1, with D unresolved. Trimming pared 2 bases from V and 4 bases from J, leaving 12 bases between. This CDR3 is 14 amino acids long. Germline assignment: CDR1 SGDLS and CDR2 YYNGEE. In DNA, the CDR3 is TGTGCCAGCAGCGTCTCTGGTTATGGCACTGAAGCTTTCTTT. Translated: CASSVSGYGTEAFF.

The chain links TRBV27 to TRBJ2-3; 8 nucleotides align to TRBD2. With V trimmed by 5 bases and J by 2 bases, 9 bases remained unmatched. Germline V CDR1 and CDR2: MNHEY, SMNVEV (reference sequence). The CDR3 extends over 16 amino acids. The CDR3 nucleotides are TGTGCCAGCAGTGCGTTAGCGGGGAGGCCCACAGATACGCAGTATTTT. It is translated as CASSALAGRPTDTQYF.

The chain recombines TRBV9 with TRBJ1-6; 7 nucleotides match TRBD1. Germline V CDR1 and CDR2: SGDLS, YYNGEE. Germline trimming cut 7 bases from V and 7 bases from J; bases unmatched to any gene: 5. This CDR3 is built from 13 residues. Written as DNA, the CDR3 is TGTGCCAGCGGGACAGACCTCAATTCACCCCTCCACTTT. Translated: CASGTDLNSPLHF. Full variable domain (missing parts from reference TRBV9 and TRBJ1-6): DSGVTQTPKHLITATGQRVTLRCSPRSGDLSVYWYQQSLDQGLQFLIQYYNGEERAKGNILERFSAQQFPDLHSELNLSSLELGDSALYFCASGTDLNSPLHFGNGTRLTVT.

The chain couples TRBV27 to TRBJ2-7; possible D gene TRBD1, 7 bases. The CDR3 totals 17 residues. V shed 4 bases and J shed 6 bases, with 25 bases lying between them. CDR1 is MNHEY and CDR2 is SMNVEV in the germline V gene (reference sequence). The CDR3 sequence: CASSSTFSDRDFSEQYF. Written as DNA, the CDR3 is TGTGCCAGCAGTTCAACCTTTAGTGACAGGGACTTTAGCGAGCAGTACTTC.

The chain is built from TRBV7-6 and TRBJ2-2; TRBD2 might be the D (5 bases). The CDR3 sequence is 15 residues long. The V end was cut by 8 bases, the J end by 7 bases, with 20 bases between. CDR1 and CDR2 from the germline V gene are SGHVS and FNYEAQ. The CDR3 here is CASGNLFGVVGELFF. CDR3 sequence (DNA): TGTGCCAGCGGCAATTTATTCGGGGTGGTCGGGGAGCTGTTTTTT.

The V call is TRBV30, the J call TRBJ2-1, with D possibly being TRBD2 (5 bases). There are 14 residues in the CDR3. Germline V lookup: CDR1 GTSNPN, CDR2 SVGIG (reference sequence). Trimming removed 2 bases from V and 0 bases from J, with 8 bases in between. The DNA of the CDR3 is TGTGCCTGGAGTTCGGGGAGCTCCTACAATGAGCAGTTCTTC. Amino acids: CAWSSGSSYNEQFF.

The DNA of the CDR3 is TGTGCCAGCAGTTCCGGGACTCCAAGGGAGACCCAGTACTTC. Amino acid sequence: CASSSGTPRETQYF. V is TRBV6-5 and J is TRBJ2-5, with D possibly TRBD2 on 6 matching bases. CDR3 size: 14 residues. V gave up 4 bases and J gave up 5 bases, with 14 bases separating them. The germline CDR1 and CDR2 sequences are MNHEY and SVGAGI.

The V gene is TRBV4-2, the J gene TRBJ2-7; 7 nucleotides align to TRBD1. This CDR3 has 16 residues. Germline assignment: CDR1 LGHNA and CDR2 YNFKEQ. Trimming took 0 bases from V and 4 from J; bases not matched to a gene: 9. CDR3 protein: CASSQDNGEGAYEQYF. Written as DNA, the CDR3 is TGTGCCAGCAGCCAAGATAATGGTGAGGGGGCGTACGAGCAGTACTTC.

In the case of this clone: This specimen includes other DNA sequences encoding the same CDR3. The chain employs TRBV9 and TRBJ2-7; D is unclear. Germline V gives CDR1 SGDLS, CDR2 YYNGEE. V lost 0 bases to trimming and J lost 2 bases, with 12 bases between them. The CDR3 covers 15 residues. DNA of the CDR3: TGTGCCAGCAGCGTAGCTACGGGCGACACCTACGAGCAGTACTTC. This sequence encodes CASSVATGDTYEQYF. The variable domain in full, completed from reference TRBV9 and TRBJ2-7, reads DSGVTQTPKHLITATGQRVTLRCSPRSGDLSVYWYQQSLDQGLQFLIQYYNGEERAKGNILERFSAQQFPDLHSELNLSSLELGDSALYFCASSVATGDTYEQYFGPGTRLTVT.

The J gene is TRBJ1-1, the V gene TRBV11-2; tentatively, D is TRBD1 (5 bases). With 1 base removed from V and 3 bases from J, the gap between germline ends came to 9 bases. CDR1 SGHAT and CDR2 FQNNGV come from the germline V gene. The CDR3 contains 14 residues. DNA for the CDR3: TGTGCCAGCAGCTTAGTTCGAGGGGACACTGAAGCTTTCTTT. As protein: CASSLVRGDTEAFF.

The rearrangement joins TRBV27 to TRBJ2-7, with TRBD2 matching over 9 bases. The CDR3 spans 15 residues. The ends lost 3 bases at V and 2 bases at J; junction bases unmatched: 5. Germline V gene data show CDR1 as MNHEY and CDR2 as SMNVEV (reference sequence). The CDR3 coding sequence is TGTGCCAGCAGTTTTGAACCTAGCGGGGCCTACGAGCAGTACTTC. Translating it yields CASSFEPSGAYEQYF.

The chain recombines TRBV4-1 with TRBJ2-1; 9 bases map to TRBD1. Trimming cost V 4 bases and J 12 bases; bases outside gene matches: 16. Looked up from germline, CDR1 is MGHRA and CDR2 is YSYEKL. CDR3 length equals 16 residues. CDR3: CASSPIPGTGPTGQFF. CDR3 bases: TGCGCCAGCAGCCCGATTCCCGGGACAGGGCCGACGGGGCAGTTCTTC.

A word on this clone: In the same sample, other DNA sequences code for this CDR3. The gene calls are TRBV9 and TRBJ2-3; 13 nucleotides match TRBD2. V gave up 4 bases and J gave up 1 base; unmatched junction bases: 3. The germline V gene has CDR1 SGDLS and CDR2 YYNGEE. CDR3 length equals 16 residues. DNA of the CDR3: TGTGCCAGCAGCCCTGGACTAGCGGGAGGCACAGATACGCAGTATTTT. Residues: CASSPGLAGGTDTQYF.

This chain links TRBV11-2 with TRBJ2-7; D is unresolved. Trimming left V 0 bases short and J 6 bases short, with 12 bases between. Germline loops: CDR1 SGHAT, CDR2 FQNNGV. CDR3 length equals 14 residues. This CDR3 is CASSLESPLGEQYF. CDR3 bases: TGTGCCAGCAGCTTAGAGTCCCCGCTGGGCGAGCAGTACTTC.

The J gene is TRBJ1-2, the V gene TRBV5-1; D is undetermined. This CDR3 has 16 residues. Germline-derived CDR1 and CDR2 are SGHRS and YFSETQ. The V end lost 0 bases, the J end lost 4 bases, and 16 bases lay between the germline ends. The CDR3 DNA is TGCGCCAGCAGCTTGGACTTGAGCGAGACAATCTATGGCTACACCTTC. This translates into CASSLDLSETIYGYTF. The complete variable domain, with remaining parts taken from reference TRBV5-1 and TRBJ1-2, reads KAGVTQTPRYLIKTRGQQVTLSCSPISGHRSVSWYQQTPGQGLQFLFEYFSETQRNKGNFPGRFSGRQFSNSRSEMNVSTLELGDSALYLCASSLDLSETIYGYTFGSGTRLTVV.

This clone was picked up one time. The J gene is TRBJ2-7, the V gene TRBV10-3; D is perhaps TRBD1 or TRBD2 (5 bases each). The germline V and J ends were trimmed by 2 bases and 3 bases, with 11 bases remaining between them. The CDR3 extends over 14 amino acids. The V gene's germline CDR1 is ENHRY and CDR2 SYGVKD. CDR3 bases: TGTGCCATCAGTGAGGGGACCGCAGGCTACGAGCAGTACTTC. Its protein product is CAISEGTAGYEQYF.

V gene TRBV5-1 combines with J gene TRBJ1-2, with 7 bases lining up with TRBD1. CDR1 SGHRS and CDR2 YFSETQ come from the germline V gene. J was trimmed by 8 bases and V by 1 base; bases with no gene match: 8. This CDR3 has 14 residues. The CDR3 region has the DNA TGCGCCAGCAGCTTGAGGGGGCCAGAATGGGGCTACACCTTC. This sequence encodes CASSLRGPEWGYTF.

V gene TRBV5-1 combines with J gene TRBJ2-7; 8 bases line up with TRBD1. Germline V gene sequence: CDR1 SGHRS, CDR2 YFSETQ. The CDR3 contains 15 residues. With V trimmed by 0 bases and J by 3 bases, 5 bases remained unmatched. The CDR3 protein is CASSLEGTGNYEQYF. The CDR3 DNA reads as TGCGCCAGCAGCTTGGAAGGGACAGGCAACTACGAGCAGTACTTC. Full variable domain (outside the CDR3, taken from reference TRBV5-1 and TRBJ2-7): KAGVTQTPRYLIKTRGQQVTLSCSPISGHRSVSWYQQTPGQGLQFLFEYFSETQRNKGNFPGRFSGRQFSNSRSEMNVSTLELGDSALYLCASSLEGTGNYEQYFGPGTRLTVT.

The chain uses TRBV25-1 and TRBJ1-2, with D unclear. The CDR3 is made up of 14 amino acids. The V and J ends lost 0 bases and 4 bases respectively, with 9 bases between them. CDR1 and CDR2 from the germline V gene are MGHDK and SYGVNS. This chain's CDR3 is CASSEYGLAYGYTF. As DNA, the CDR3 is TGTGCCAGCAGTGAATATGGACTAGCCTATGGCTACACCTTC.

The gene calls are TRBV7-9 and TRBJ2-5; TRBD1 aligns across 7 bases. CDR3 size: 13 residues. V lost 5 bases and J lost 5; bases outside the gene matches: 5. CDR1 and CDR2 from the germline V gene are SEHNR and FQNEAQ (reference sequence). The CDR3 reads CASSHDRDETQYF. For the CDR3, the DNA is TGTGCCAGCAGCCATGACAGGGATGAGACCCAGTACTTC.

The chain recombines TRBV4-1 with TRBJ2-1; 9 nucleotides match TRBD2. CDR3 length equals 16 residues. V was pared by 0 bases and J by 12 bases, with 12 bases of the junction left unmatched. Germline V gives CDR1 MGHRA, CDR2 YSYEKL. CDR3 protein: CASSQDLGSAGGWQFF. In DNA form, the CDR3 reads TGCGCCAGCAGCCAAGATTTGGGGTCCGCGGGAGGGTGGCAGTTCTTC.

V is TRBV7-9 and J is TRBJ1-3; D remains unclear. V dropped 0 bases and J dropped 2 bases, with 11 bases sitting between them. Germline V gives CDR1 SEHNR, CDR2 FQNEAQ (reference sequence). The CDR3 is 16 residues long. The DNA of the CDR3 is TGTGCCAGCAGCTTAGCTTGGGCAGGCGCTGGAAACACCATATATTTT. It yields the protein CASSLAWAGAGNTIYF.

The CDR3 coding sequence is TGTGCCAGCAGTCACAAGCCGGACAGGAACAACTACGAGCAGTACTTC. Translated, it gives CASSHKPDRNNYEQYF. The J gene is TRBJ2-7, the V gene TRBV2, with 7 positions matching TRBD1. There are 16 residues in the CDR3. Per germline, CDR1 SNHLY and CDR2 FYNNEI. The trim removed 5 bases at V and 3 bases at J, leaving 13 bases unmatched.

The V gene is TRBV19, the J gene TRBJ2-7; 7 positions match TRBD2. The CDR3 sequence is 16 residues long. J gave up 2 bases and V 9 bases, and 16 bases lay outside the gene matches. Germline V lookup: CDR1 LNHDA, CDR2 SQIVND (reference sequence). In DNA, the CDR3 is TGTGCCAGCGCTGGGGGGGAGGCCCGACCCCCCTACGAGCAGTACTTC. This sequence encodes CASAGGEARPPYEQYF.

V usage is TRBV11-2 and J usage is TRBJ1-1; tentatively, D is TRBD1 (6 bases). The CDR3 is made up of 17 amino acids. Germline V gene sequence: CDR1 SGHAT, CDR2 FQNNGV. V was pared by 4 bases and J by 0 bases, with 18 bases between. The CDR3 loop reads CASSSSITGQMNTEAFF. The CDR3 DNA follows: TGTGCCAGCAGCTCATCGATTACCGGACAGATGAACACTGAAGCTTTCTTT.

The chain has TRBV19 and TRBJ1-5, with D uncertain. This CDR3 comprises 15 residues. Per the germline V gene, CDR1 is LNHDA and CDR2 is SQIVND (reference sequence). Trimming took off 3 bases at V and 3 bases at J, with 12 bases between the two ends. CDR3 loop: CASSIFGIPNQPQHF. CDR3 in DNA: TGTGCCAGTAGTATTTTCGGGATCCCCAATCAGCCCCAGCATTTT.

V and J are TRBV6-5 and TRBJ2-3; weak D call: TRBD2 (7 bases). This CDR3 comprises 14 residues. Germline V gene lookup returns CDR1 MNHEY and CDR2 SVGAGI. Trimming cost V 7 bases and J 0 bases, with 11 bases left between them. CDR3 sequence reads: CASTGGFSTDTQYF. CDR3 bases: TGTGCCAGCACGGGGGGCTTCAGCACAGATACGCAGTATTTT.

As regards this clone: Different DNA sequences within this sample yield the same CDR3. The chain joins TRBV27 to TRBJ2-7, with D possibly being TRBD1 (5 bases). Per the germline V gene, CDR1 is MNHEY and CDR2 is SMNVEV (reference sequence). The CDR3 extends over 13 amino acids. With 6 bases removed from V and 6 bases from J, the gap between germline ends came to 15 bases. The CDR3 here is CASSLLAGSEQYF. CDR3 nucleotides: TGTGCCAGCAGCCTGTTGGCAGGGTCCGAGCAGTACTTC.

This chain links TRBV6-1 with TRBJ2-1; D gene unclear. Trimming pared 3 bases from V and 8 bases from J, leaving 8 bases between. Germline loops: CDR1 MNHNS, CDR2 SASEGT. The CDR3 totals 12 residues. CDR3 sequence: CASSDSAHEQFF. The DNA for the CDR3 is TGTGCCAGCAGTGATAGTGCCCATGAGCAGTTCTTC.

The gene calls are TRBV28 and TRBJ2-3; 12 bases are shared with TRBD2. Germline trimming cut 7 bases from V and 0 bases from J; bases unmatched to any gene: 2. The length of the CDR3 is 15 residues. Germline CDR1 MDHEN, CDR2 SYDVKM. The CDR3: CASNLAGGSTDTQYF. The CDR3 DNA reads as TGTGCCAGCAATCTAGCGGGGGGGAGCACAGATACGCAGTATTTT.